This T cell receptor (beta chain) was sequenced in a study of cytomegalovirus exposure and HLA in healthy donors. A multiplex PCR was run with 60 Vbeta primers and 13 Jbeta primers. Method: immunoSEQ multiplex PCR; TCRdb's copy keeps in-frame clones and lacks some. Of some 99,000 clones listed, around 81% are singletons. The ends lost 4 bases at V and 2 bases at J; junction bases unmatched: 10. Germline lookup yields CDR1 SGHRS and CDR2 YFSETQ. The CDR3 spans 16 residues. Remarks on this clone: Antigen unknown.

Study-wide results and caveats: The likely origin of a cluster of highly shared sequence variants was a sequencing artifact. Being productive about 87% or about 30% of the time was typical of most TCR beta V segments in an earlier analysis.

The clonotype comes from a woman aged 25 to 39 in good health and CMV-seronegative. The sample comprised PBMCs. The chain couples TRBV5-1 to TRBJ2-3; 7 bases match TRBD2. The CDR3 coding sequence is TGCGCCAGCAGCCGTGGTGGAGCGGGGAACACAGATACGCAGTATTTT. Translated, it gives CASSRGGAGNTDTQYF.